These 6 T cell receptor beta chains originate from one sample sequenced in a study of regulatory T cells in long-lasting Graves disease. In building TCR beta libraries, iRepertoire HTBI primers were used together with Arm-PCR of CDR3 regions. TCRdb recomputed calls from the multiplex PCR reads with MiXCR, one row per CDR3 protein. The sample yields roughly 490,000 distinct CDR3 sequences, less than 25% seen once. The time point is: persistent/refractory GD, antithyroid drugs over 5 years with positive TRAb. After RNA was extracted from PBMCs, the TCR library was made from it. Sequencing was performed on peripheral blood mononuclear cells (PBMCs), taken when the disease was refractory, from a patient treated with antithyroid drugs. These receptors came from a female donor with Graves disease.

CDR3 nucleotide sequence: TGTGCCAGCACCTCCCTCAAGGGGCTTAGCAATCAGCCCCAGCATTTT. This encodes CASTSLKGLSNQPQHF. The chain links TRBV6-4 to TRBJ1-5, with D possibly matching TRBD1 (5 bases). CDR3 length: 16 amino acids. Germline CDR1 and CDR2: MRHNA and SNTAGT. The V and J ends lost 7 bases and 0 bases respectively, with 16 bases between them.

The table lists this clonotype with many counts. The chain employs TRBV28 and TRBJ1-2; 10 positions agree with TRBD1. The germline CDR1 and CDR2 sequences are MDHEN and SYDVKM. This CDR3 has 15 residues. V shed 8 bases, J shed 8 bases, and the junction held 14 bases outside the gene matches. The CDR3 coding sequence is TGTGCCAGCTCTCCCGGGACAGGGGTTCTTCGGGGCTACACCTTC. Translating gives CASSPGTGVLRGYTF.

V and J are TRBV11-2 and TRBJ2-1; possible D gene TRBD2, 5 bases. The V end was cut by 2 bases, the J end by 5 bases, with 16 bases between. This CDR3 has 16 residues. Germline V gene lookup returns CDR1 SGHAT and CDR2 FQNNGV. CDR3 sequence reads: CASSLRRGVVNNEQFF. For the CDR3, the DNA is TGTGCCAGCAGCTTAAGACGGGGAGTAGTTAACAATGAGCAGTTCTTC.

This clonotype was seen many times. The genes are TRBV20-1 and TRBJ1-2; tentatively, D is TRBD1 (6 bases). Germline lookup yields CDR1 DFQATT and CDR2 SNEGSKA (reference sequence). The CDR3 length is 12 residues. V lost 3 bases, J lost 4 bases, and 9 bases lay in between. The chain's CDR3 is CSASSRGYGYTF. The CDR3 DNA reads TGCAGTGCTAGCTCCAGGGGCTATGGCTACACCTTC.

This clonotype was observed many times. The V and J genes are TRBV2 and TRBJ2-7, with D maybe TRBD2 (6 bases). The germline gives CDR1 SNHLY, CDR2 FYNNEI. CDR3 size: 17 residues. V was trimmed by 5 bases and J by 1 base, leaving 21 bases between them. DNA of the CDR3: TGTGCCAGCAGTCTGAGGAGAAGTTACGGGGGATCCTACGAGCAGTACTTC. This sequence encodes CASSLRRSYGGSYEQYF.

The chain is built from TRBV28 and TRBJ2-5, with TRBD2 matching 8 bases. Germline CDR1 and CDR2: MDHEN and SYDVKM. J lost 4 bases, V lost 6 bases, and 16 bases had no gene match. This CDR3 comprises 17 residues. CDR3 sequence: CASSTGRDRVASETQYF. DNA of the CDR3: TGTGCCAGCAGCACCGGGAGGGACCGAGTAGCATCAGAGACCCAGTACTTC.